Presented here are 15 T cell receptor beta chains from one specimen sequenced in a study of T cells in Graves' hyperthyroidism and ophthalmopathy. RNA transcripts yielded amplified TCR beta CDR3 regions. An initial round of RT-PCR targeting the TCR CDR3 relied on the HTBI primer set. TCRdb called the multiplex PCR reads again in MiXCR, with one record for every CDR3 protein. Seen here are a few hundred thousand distinct CDR3 sequences, about 15% observed once, and the top ten hold 30%. Material for sequencing was blood. Receptor source: a woman aged 50 to 60 with Graves' hyperthyroidism that later progressed to Graves' ophthalmopathy.

This clonotype came up many times. The rearrangement links TRBV2 to TRBJ1-5; D is unresolved. Trimming took off 9 bases at V and 5 bases at J, with 17 bases between the two ends. The CDR3 has 14 residues. CDR1 and CDR2 (germline): SNHLY, FYNNEI. The CDR3 reads CARARPPGDQPQHF. The DNA of the CDR3 is TGTGCCAGGGCTAGGCCCCCCGGGGATCAGCCCCAGCATTTT.

This clonotype was detected a few times. The chain is built from TRBV7-4 and TRBJ1-6; no reliable D call. V shed 5 bases and J shed 0 bases, with 14 bases lying between them. Germline-derived CDR1 and CDR2 are SGHVT and SQSDAQ. This CDR3 region has 17 residues. The CDR3 region has the DNA TGTGCCAGCAGCCCCCCGGACCGAAGCTCCTATAATTCACCCCTCCACTTT. Its protein is CASSPPDRSSYNSPLHF.

This clonotype was picked up many times. CDR3 DNA: TGCAGCGTTCCTCTGGCAGGGCCACAAGAGACCCAGTACTTC. Its translation is CSVPLAGPQETQYF. The chain employs TRBV29-1 and TRBJ2-5, with D possibly matching TRBD1 (5 bases). The CDR3 length is 14 residues. Trimming took 5 bases from V and 2 from J, leaving 15 bases between them. The germline gives CDR1 SQVTM, CDR2 ANQGSEA.

This clonotype has ten or more counts. V and J are TRBV7-9 and TRBJ2-7; a possible D gene is TRBD2 (6 bases). V lost 5 bases, J lost 3 bases, and 20 bases lay in between. CDR1 is SEHNR and CDR2 is FQNEAQ in the germline V gene (reference sequence). CDR3 size: 16 residues. CDR3 amino acids: CASSPGEGLRFYEQYF. In nucleotides, the CDR3 is TGTGCCAGCAGCCCGGGGGAAGGCCTTAGATTCTACGAGCAGTACTTC. Drawing the rest from reference TRBV7-9 and TRBJ2-7, the complete variable domain is DTGVSQNPRHKITKRGQNVTFRCDPISEHNRLYWYRQTLGQGPEFLTYFQNEAQLEKSRLLSDRFSAERPKGSFSTLEIQRTEQGDSAMYLCASSPGEGLRFYEQYFGPGTRLTVT.

This clonotype was seen more than once but under ten times. The V gene is TRBV7-9, the J gene TRBJ1-3; 7 nucleotides agree with TRBD1. Germline V gene sequence: CDR1 SEHNR, CDR2 FQNEAQ (reference sequence). The trim removed 3 bases at V and 0 bases at J, leaving 5 bases unmatched. CDR3 length: 16 amino acids. The DNA of the CDR3 is TGTGCCAGCAGCTTGGGGGACAGAGCCTCTGGAAACACCATATATTTT. Translation: CASSLGDRASGNTIYF.

There are many counts of this clonotype. The rearrangement links TRBV6-1 to TRBJ1-4; tentative D call: TRBD1 (6 bases). Germline CDR1 and CDR2: MNHNS and SASEGT. The CDR3 runs to 14 residues. V was trimmed by 6 bases and J by 7 bases, leaving 15 bases between them. CDR3 sequence: CASREQGYTEKLFF. DNA of the CDR3: TGTGCCAGCAGGGAACAGGGCTATACTGAAAAACTGTTTTTT.

This clonotype appeared many times. V gene TRBV27 combines with J gene TRBJ2-1; D gene uncertain. Germline V CDR1 and CDR2: MNHEY, SMNVEV (reference sequence). This CDR3 spans 15 amino acids. Trimming shortened V by 6 bases and J by 6 bases, and 18 bases separated the two germline ends. The CDR3 sequence is CASSQSPLSLNEQFF. The CDR3 nucleotides read TGTGCCAGCAGCCAATCCCCGCTTAGCCTCAATGAGCAGTTCTTC.

This clonotype occurred many times. The chain has TRBV2 and TRBJ2-1, with 12 bases lining up with TRBD2. V dropped 4 bases and J dropped 0; count of bases not matched to a gene: 1. Germline lookup yields CDR1 SNHLY and CDR2 FYNNEI. CDR3 length equals 16 residues. CDR3 nucleotides: TGTGCCAGCAGTGCGACTAGCGGGAGCTCCTACAATGAGCAGTTCTTC. Protein product: CASSATSGSSYNEQFF.

This clonotype was observed many times. The chain links TRBV25-1 to TRBJ1-5; no clear D gene. In germline, CDR1 is MGHDK, CDR2 SYGVNS. With 3 bases removed from V and 2 bases from J, the gap between germline ends came to 11 bases. CDR3 length: 15 residues. The CDR3 DNA reads as TGTGCCAGCAGTGATCTGGGTTTCCGCAATCAGCCCCAGCATTTT. Translating gives CASSDLGFRNQPQHF.

About this clonotype: The junction departs from germline at one end; a sequencing error may be responsible. V is TRBV7-7 and J is TRBJ2-3; TRBD2 agrees at 11 bases. This CDR3 spans 15 amino acids. The germline V gene has CDR1 SSHAT and CDR2 FNYEAQ (reference sequence). CDR3 region: CASSLAGGQPDTQYF. CDR3 nucleotide sequence: TGTGCTAGCAGCTTAGCGGGAGGGCAACCAGATACGCAGTATTTT.

This clonotype was detected many times. J is TRBJ2-7 and V is TRBV28; tentatively, D is TRBD1 or TRBD2 (6 bases each). The V end lost 6 bases, the J end lost 2 bases, and 20 bases lay between the germline ends. Per the germline V gene, CDR1 is MDHEN and CDR2 is SYDVKM. CDR3 length: 16 residues. The CDR3 DNA is TGTGCCAGCAGCCCCTGGACAGACGGAGGGGCCTACGAGCAGTACTTC. Residues: CASSPWTDGGAYEQYF.

In this sample, this clonotype turned up many times. This chain uses TRBV12-3 or TRBV12-4 with TRBJ1-3; D might be TRBD1 (6 bases). The V gene lost 6 bases and the J gene lost 1 base, with 13 bases spanning the gap. The CDR3 extends over 15 amino acids. The CDR3 loop is CASRSTGISGNTIYF. In nucleotides, the CDR3 is TGTGCCAGCAGAAGTACAGGGATATCTGGAAACACCATATATTTT.

This clonotype was counted at least ten times. V usage is TRBV28 and J usage is TRBJ1-2; 10 nucleotides match TRBD1. This CDR3 region has 15 residues. Germline V gene lookup returns CDR1 MDHEN and CDR2 SYDVKM. After removal of 3 bases from V and 0 bases from J, the junction contained 1 base not matched to a gene. CDR3 DNA sequence: TGTGCCAGCAGTTTGGGGACAGGGGCTAACTATGGCTACACCTTC. Its protein product is CASSLGTGANYGYTF.

This chain joins TRBV3-1 and TRBJ2-3, with TRBD2 matching over 14 bases. Trimming cost V 3 bases and J 4 bases; bases outside gene matches: 6. Germline values: CDR1 LGHDT, CDR2 YNNKEL (reference sequence). This CDR3 has 17 residues. DNA for the CDR3: TGTGCCAGCAGCCATCCCGGGACTAGCGGGAGCTCAGATACGCAGTATTTT. Residues: CASSHPGTSGSSDTQYF.

The sample holds a few counts of this clonotype. This rearrangement joins TRBV3-1 to TRBJ1-2; the match to TRBD1 covers 12 bases. The CDR3 spans 17 residues. Germline CDR1 LGHDT, CDR2 YNNKEL (reference sequence). The junction had 12 bases not matched to a gene; V was cut back by 4 bases and J by 6 bases. The CDR3 is CASSLPGTGGSGHGYTF. CDR3 DNA: TGTGCCAGCAGCCTCCCCGGGACAGGGGGCAGCGGCCATGGCTACACCTTC.